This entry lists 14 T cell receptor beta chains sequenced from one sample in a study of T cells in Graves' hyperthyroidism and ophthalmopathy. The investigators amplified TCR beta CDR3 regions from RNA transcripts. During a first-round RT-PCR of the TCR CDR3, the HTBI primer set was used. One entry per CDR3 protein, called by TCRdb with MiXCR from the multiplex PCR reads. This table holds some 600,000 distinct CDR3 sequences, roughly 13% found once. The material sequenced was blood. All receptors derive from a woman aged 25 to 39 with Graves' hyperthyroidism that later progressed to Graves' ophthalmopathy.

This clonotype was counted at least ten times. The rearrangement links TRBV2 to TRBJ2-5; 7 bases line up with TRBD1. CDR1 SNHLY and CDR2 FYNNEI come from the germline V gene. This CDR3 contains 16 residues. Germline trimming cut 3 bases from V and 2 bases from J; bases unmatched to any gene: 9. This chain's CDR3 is CASSDPTGIEQETQYF. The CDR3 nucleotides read TGTGCCAGCAGTGACCCGACAGGGATTGAACAAGAGACCCAGTACTTC.

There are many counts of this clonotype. CDR3 in amino acids: CASSSYEGQGPYEQYF. The DNA of the CDR3 is TGTGCCAGCAGCTCATACGAAGGACAGGGCCCCTACGAGCAGTACTTC. The rearrangement joins TRBV11-2 to TRBJ2-7, with TRBD1 identical over 8 bases. The CDR3 is 16 amino acids. Germline values: CDR1 SGHAT, CDR2 FQNNGV. The V and J ends lost 4 bases and 2 bases, in that order; junction bases with no gene match: 10. Filled out from reference TRBV11-2 and TRBJ2-7, the complete variable domain reads EAGVAQSPRYKIIEKRQSVAFWCNPISGHATLYWYQQILGQGPKLLIQFQNNGVVDDSQLPKDRFSAERLKGVDSTLKIQPAKLEDSAVYLCASSSYEGQGPYEQYFGPGTRLTVT.

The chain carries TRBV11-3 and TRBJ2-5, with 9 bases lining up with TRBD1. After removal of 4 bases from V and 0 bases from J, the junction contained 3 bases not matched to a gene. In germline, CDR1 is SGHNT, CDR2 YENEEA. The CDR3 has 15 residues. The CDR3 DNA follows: TGTGCCAGCAGCTGGACAGGGGCCCACCAAGAGACCCAGTACTTC. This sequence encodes CASSWTGAHQETQYF.

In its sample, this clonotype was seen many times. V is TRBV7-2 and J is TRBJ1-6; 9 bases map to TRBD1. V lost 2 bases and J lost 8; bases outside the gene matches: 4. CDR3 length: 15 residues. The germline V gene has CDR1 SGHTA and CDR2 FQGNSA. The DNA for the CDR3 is TGTGCCAGCAGCTTACGTCGGGACAGGGATTCACCCCTCCACTTT. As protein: CASSLRRDRDSPLHF. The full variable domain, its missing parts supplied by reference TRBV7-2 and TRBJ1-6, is GAGVSQSPSNKVTEKGKDVELRCDPISGHTALYWYRQSLGQGLEFLIYFQGNSAPDKSGLPSDRFSAERTGGSVSTLTIQRTQQEDSAVYLCASSLRRDRDSPLHFGNGTRLTVT.

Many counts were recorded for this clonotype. In DNA, the CDR3 is TGTGCCAGCAGTTTAGCTCTTCAGGGGACGGCGGGAGAGACCCAGTACTTC. This codes for CASSLALQGTAGETQYF. The genes are TRBV12-3 or TRBV12-4 and TRBJ2-5; possible D gene TRBD1, 6 bases. V lost 0 bases to trimming and J lost 4 bases, with 18 bases between them. The length of the CDR3 is 17 residues.

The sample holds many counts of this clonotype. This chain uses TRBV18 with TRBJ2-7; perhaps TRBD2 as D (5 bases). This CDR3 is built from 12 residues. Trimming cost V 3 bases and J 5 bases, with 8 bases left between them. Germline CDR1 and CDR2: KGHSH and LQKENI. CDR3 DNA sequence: TGTGCCAGCTCACCGGTGAGGGACGAGCAGTACTTC. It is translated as CASSPVRDEQYF.

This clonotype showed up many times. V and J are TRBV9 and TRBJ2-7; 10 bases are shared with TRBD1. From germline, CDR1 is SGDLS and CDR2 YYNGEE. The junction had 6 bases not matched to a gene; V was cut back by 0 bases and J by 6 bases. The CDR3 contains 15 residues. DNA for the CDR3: TGTGCCAGCAGCGTAGTAAAGACAGGGGGCGGCGAGCAGTACTTC. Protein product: CASSVVKTGGGEQYF.

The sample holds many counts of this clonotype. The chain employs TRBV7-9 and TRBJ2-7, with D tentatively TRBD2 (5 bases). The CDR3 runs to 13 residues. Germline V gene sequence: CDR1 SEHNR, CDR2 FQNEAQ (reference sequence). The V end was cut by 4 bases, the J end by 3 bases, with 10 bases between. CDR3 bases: TGTGCCAGCAGCTCCAAAACTAGCTACGAGCAGTACTTC. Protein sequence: CASSSKTSYEQYF.

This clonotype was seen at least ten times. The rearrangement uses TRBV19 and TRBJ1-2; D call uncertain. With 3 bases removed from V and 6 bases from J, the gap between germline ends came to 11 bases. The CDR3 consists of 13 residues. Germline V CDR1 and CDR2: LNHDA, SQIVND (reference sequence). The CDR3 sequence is CASSIGLNDGYTF. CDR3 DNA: TGTGCCAGTAGTATTGGTCTAAACGATGGCTACACCTTC. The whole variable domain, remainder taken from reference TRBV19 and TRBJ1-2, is DGGITQSPKYLFRKEGQNVTLSCEQNLNHDAMYWYRQDPGQGLRLIYYSQIVNDFQKGDIAEGYSVSREKKESFPLTVTSAQKNPTAFYLCASSIGLNDGYTFGSGTRLTVV.

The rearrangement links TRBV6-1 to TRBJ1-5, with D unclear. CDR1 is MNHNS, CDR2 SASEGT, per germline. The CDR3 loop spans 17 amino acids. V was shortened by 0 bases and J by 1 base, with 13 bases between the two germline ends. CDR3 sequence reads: CASSEALLGGSNQPQHF. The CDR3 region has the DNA TGTGCCAGCAGTGAAGCGCTTCTGGGTGGGAGCAATCAGCCCCAGCATTTT.

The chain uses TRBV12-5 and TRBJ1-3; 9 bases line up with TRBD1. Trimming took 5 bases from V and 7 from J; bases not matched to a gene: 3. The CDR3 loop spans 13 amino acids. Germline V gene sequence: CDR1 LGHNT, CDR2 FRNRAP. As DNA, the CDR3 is TGTGCTAGTGGTCTCGGACAGGGGAACACCATATATTTT. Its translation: CASGLGQGNTIYF. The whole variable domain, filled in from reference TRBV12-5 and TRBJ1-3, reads DARVTQTPRHKVTEMGQEVTMRCQPILGHNTVFWYRQTMMQGLELLAYFRNRAPLDDSGMPKDRFSAEMPDATLATLKIQPSEPRDSAVYFCASGLGQGNTIYFGEGSWLTVV.

The CDR3 spells CAISAAGTSYSTDTQYF. CDR3 in DNA: TGTGCCATCAGTGCCGCTGGGACAAGCTATAGCACAGATACGCAGTATTTT. This chain connects TRBV10-3 to TRBJ2-3; D might be TRBD1 (6 bases). Germline CDR1 reads ENHRY; CDR2 reads SYGVKD. This CDR3 has 17 residues. Trimming stripped 4 bases from V and 0 bases from J, with 17 bases between.

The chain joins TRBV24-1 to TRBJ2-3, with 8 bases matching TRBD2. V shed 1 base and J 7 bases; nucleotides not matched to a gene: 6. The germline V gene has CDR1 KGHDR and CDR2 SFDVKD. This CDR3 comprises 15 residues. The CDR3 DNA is TGTGCCACCAGTGATTTCGGGGGGGGCGAGAATACGCAGTATTTT. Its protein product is CATSDFGGGENTQYF.

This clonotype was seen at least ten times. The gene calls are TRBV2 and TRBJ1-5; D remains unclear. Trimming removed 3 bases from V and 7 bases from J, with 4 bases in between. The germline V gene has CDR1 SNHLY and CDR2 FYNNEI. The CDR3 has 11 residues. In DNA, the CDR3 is TGTGCCAGCAGTGATTCACAGCCCCAGCATTTT. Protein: CASSDSQPQHF. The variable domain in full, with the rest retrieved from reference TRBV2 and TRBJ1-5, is EPEVTQTPSHQVTQMGQEVILRCVPISNHLYFYWYRQILGQKVEFLVSFYNNEISEKSEIFDDQFSVERPDGSNFTLKIRSTKLEDSAMYFCASSDSQPQHFGDGTRLSIL.